The 10 T cell receptor beta chains in this list originate from one sample, sequenced in a study of cytomegalovirus exposure and HLA in healthy donors. It was with 60 Vbeta and 13 Jbeta primers that the PCR ran. Here immunoSEQ multiplex PCR was the method, and the copy in TCRdb shows in-frame clones only, minus some. The sample lists around 76,000 clones, about 81% occurring once. Material for sequencing was PBMCs. All receptors come from a woman aged 40 to 55 in good health and CMV-seropositive.

This clone appeared a few times. The chain employs TRBV19 and TRBJ2-1; unclear D gene. The germline V gene encodes CDR1 LNHDA and CDR2 SQIVND (reference sequence). V lost 1 base, J lost 0 bases, and 7 bases lay in between. CDR3 size: 15 residues. The CDR3 DNA reads as TGTGCCAGTAGTATAGGTCCGAGCTCCTACAATGAGCAGTTCTTC. Translation: CASSIGPSSYNEQFF.

This clone turned up a few times. The rearrangement uses TRBV7-3 and TRBJ2-2, with 8 bases aligning to TRBD1. V was pared by 6 bases and J by 1 base, with 1 base of the junction left unmatched. The CDR3 contains 14 residues. Germline CDR1 and CDR2: SGHTA and FQGTGA. The CDR3 DNA reads TGTGCCAGCAGAGACAGGGGGAACACCGGGGAGCTGTTTTTT. Translated, it gives CASRDRGNTGELFF.

The chain combines TRBV5-1 with TRBJ2-1, with D unclear. Germline V gene lookup returns CDR1 SGHRS and CDR2 YFSETQ. Deletions cut 0 bases from V and 4 bases from J, with 11 bases between. This CDR3 has 15 amino acids. DNA of the CDR3: TGCGCCAGCAGCTTGGGAGGCGCTGAATACAATGAGCAGTTCTTC. This gives the protein CASSLGGAEYNEQFF.

In this sample, this clone turned up once. The chain couples TRBV7-2 to TRBJ2-5; 8 nucleotides match TRBD2. J lost 5 bases, V lost 1 base, and 9 bases had no gene match. CDR1 and CDR2 from the germline V gene are SGHTA and FQGNSA. This CDR3 has 16 amino acids. The CDR3 loop reads CASSLDRGGPLETQYF. The CDR3 bases are TGTGCCAGCAGCTTAGATCGGGGGGGGCCGCTTGAGACCCAGTACTTC.

The chain joins TRBV28 to TRBJ1-4, with 7 nucleotides matching TRBD1. After removal of 3 bases from V and 7 bases from J, the junction contained 2 bases not matched to a gene. CDR1 and CDR2 from the germline V gene are MDHEN and SYDVKM. The CDR3 contains 13 residues. The CDR3 region is CASSLTGIEKLFF. DNA of the CDR3: TGTGCCAGCAGTTTGACAGGGATTGAAAAACTGTTTTTT.

The CDR3 DNA reads as TGTGCCAGCAGCCCCCGTTCTAGCGGGGTGTATACGCAGTATTTT. Protein product: CASSPRSSGVYTQYF. The genes are TRBV7-9 and TRBJ2-3; 9 positions agree with TRBD2. CDR1 SEHNR and CDR2 FQNEAQ come from the germline V gene (reference sequence). The CDR3 totals 15 residues. V lost 5 bases, J lost 7 bases, and 10 bases stayed unmatched. The variable domain in full, with the rest retrieved from reference TRBV7-9 and TRBJ2-3, is DTGVSQNPRHKITKRGQNVTFRCDPISEHNRLYWYRQTLGQGPEFLTYFQNEAQLEKSRLLSDRFSAERPKGSFSTLEIQRTEQGDSAMYLCASSPRSSGVYTQYFGPGTRLTVL.

This rearrangement joins TRBV19 to TRBJ2-1; D might be TRBD2 (5 bases). Trimming removed 1 base from V and 4 bases from J, with 14 bases in between. The CDR3 extends over 16 amino acids. In germline, CDR1 is LNHDA, CDR2 SQIVND (reference sequence). The CDR3, as DNA: TGTGCCAGTAGTATAGGGACCTCCCCGGGATACAATGAGCAGTTCTTC. Its protein product is CASSIGTSPGYNEQFF.

CDR3 protein: CATSRDTGSSYEQYF. The CDR3 DNA reads as TGTGCCACCAGCAGAGATACAGGGAGCTCCTACGAGCAGTACTTC. The chain links TRBV15 to TRBJ2-7, with D perhaps TRBD1 (6 bases). This CDR3 comprises 15 residues. The V end was cut by 0 bases, the J end by 0 bases, with 9 bases between. Looked up from germline, CDR1 is LNHNV and CDR2 is YYDKDF (reference sequence).

The J gene is TRBJ2-1, the V gene TRBV2; 12 bases align to TRBD2. This CDR3 comprises 18 residues. V was pared by 7 bases and J by 0 bases, with 10 bases of the junction left unmatched. Germline CDR1 reads SNHLY; CDR2 reads FYNNEI. The CDR3 sequence is CASIRRLAGGSSYNEQFF. CDR3 nucleotide sequence: TGTGCCAGCATTCGAAGGCTAGCGGGGGGGAGCTCCTACAATGAGCAGTTCTTC.

The rearrangement links TRBV30 to TRBJ1-1; D is undetermined. Germline lookup yields CDR1 GTSNPN and CDR2 SVGIG (reference sequence). Trimming removed 0 bases at V and 0 bases at J, with 8 bases between. The CDR3 covers 14 residues. This CDR3 is CAWSVQIMNTEAFF. CDR3 nucleotides: TGTGCCTGGAGTGTACAGATCATGAACACTGAAGCTTTCTTT.